This T cell receptor (beta chain) was sequenced for a study of blood T cell repertoires in COVID-19. Germline lookup yields CDR1 MRHNA and CDR2 SNTAGT. CDR3 length: 18 residues. The trim removed 3 bases at V and 6 bases at J, leaving 18 bases unmatched. Sequencing was performed with immunoSEQ multiplex PCR; in TCRdb, only in-frame clones are kept and a portion is missing. The data contain roughly 390,000 clones, over 75% of them seen just once; the ten biggest clones take up about 10%. In this sample, this clone turned up a few times. The chain couples TRBV6-4 to TRBJ2-3; 7 bases fit TRBD2. The origin of this receptor is a woman younger than 45 with COVID-19, enrolled during active disease. The source material was peripheral blood. The CDR3 region has the DNA TGTGCCAGCAGTGAACAGCCCGGGGGTAGCGGGCCCGCCGATACGCAGTATTTT. Residues: CASSEQPGGSGPADTQYF.